This T cell receptor (beta chain) appears in the sequencing data of a study of breast tumors, draining lymph nodes, adjacent tissues. Study-wide results and caveats: Tumor T cell lymph node origin was a supported hypothesis, not proven. Tumor TCR diversity was below lymph nodes but above nontumor tissue.

Germline V CDR1 and CDR2: MNHEY, SVGAGI. The CDR3 runs to 14 residues. V was shortened by 4 bases and J by 5 bases, with 14 bases between the two germline ends. Breast cancer patients provided tissue from their axillary draining lymph nodes. In this sample, this clonotype turned up many times. Its target is unknown. Using its own MiXCR run on the multiplex PCR reads, TCRdb lists one record per CDR3 protein. The top ten hold around 2.5% of the sample, which has 140,000 or so distinct CDR3 sequences, approximately 29% seen once. The sample taken for sequencing was axillary lymph node tissue. This clonotype originated in a female donor with breast cancer. Some clones in this sample may be carry-over from other donors' samples. V gene TRBV6-5 combines with J gene TRBJ2-5; D is ambiguous. In DNA, the CDR3 is TGTGCCAGCAGTTCTCAACCCGTCAGGGAGACCCAGTACTTC. It translates to CASSSQPVRETQYF.